This paragraph covers one T cell receptor (beta chain) sequence. Its target is not known. V dropped 5 bases and J dropped 14 bases, with 19 bases sitting between them. CDR1 and CDR2 from the germline V gene are SGHAT and FQNNGV. The CDR3 covers 13 residues. Via MiXCR, TCRdb re-called the 5' RACE reads, giving one row per CDR3 protein. This table has about 200,000 distinct CDR3 sequences, over 9.5% appearing once. The data were taken from a study of T-cell memory formation after mild COVID-19. The wider study: TCR clusters mostly belonged to single donors.

Study outcomes and limitations: Contracting CD8+ clones were enriched in EMRA, CD4+ mainly in CM and EM. Pre-infection memory already had some responding clones, implying cross-reactive memory joined.

Sample: PBMCs or a T cell subset sorted from them (not recorded which). The receptor was derived from a young man who had mild COVID-19 (a few samples of this study predate the infection). Cell type and time point are not known. The V and J genes are TRBV11-2 and TRBJ1-3; tentatively, D is TRBD1 (5 bases). In DNA, the CDR3 is TGTGCCAGCAGCAAAAACCGGGACGCACTCTTATATTTT. Translation gives CASSKNRDALLYF.